This note documents a single T cell receptor beta chain sequence. Trimming left V 3 bases short and J 5 bases short, with 17 bases between. Per the germline V gene, CDR1 is SGDLS and CDR2 is YYNGEE. CDR3 length equals 15 residues. These data belong to a study of CD8+ T cells in alopecia areata. The sequencing template was cDNA reverse transcribed from extracted RNA. Clones were read by immunoSEQ multiplex PCR, and TCRdb kept only the in-frame ones, dropping some. The sample comprises hundreds of thousands of clones, about two thirds of which are singletons, and around 1.2% rests with the top ten. This chain links TRBV9 with TRBJ2-5, with D perhaps TRBD1 (5 bases). The TCR was taken from a human donor with alopecia areata. The starting material was CD4+ T cells sorted from blood, obtained at week 0. The CDR3: CASSARHRSGETQYF. The CDR3 coding sequence is TGTGCCAGCAGCGCACGACACCGCTCAGGGGAGACCCAGTACTTC.